This TCR beta chain is from a study of blood T cell repertoires in COVID-19. Study details: Researchers got acute and convalescent COVID-19 samples from the United States, Italy and Spain.

Trimming left V 1 base short and J 10 bases short, with 13 bases between. The CDR3 loop spans 13 amino acids. Germline values: CDR1 SGHDN, CDR2 FVKESK. Authors' methods: Reference gene primer amplification yielded estimated nucleated cell counts. Assay used: immunoSEQ multiplex PCR; TCRdb lists only in-frame clones, some missing. The V and J calls and clone size were taken over from that table, and D and trimming were inferred from the DNA. Seen here are about 17,000 clones, 80% to 90% observed once, and the top ten hold around 16%. The chain links TRBV14 to TRBJ1-1; D gene unclear. The source material was peripheral blood. The receptor comes from a human donor with active COVID-19. The donor label of this sample is uncertain. The CDR3 reads CASSQVPGSVAFF. The CDR3 DNA is TGTGCCAGCAGCCAAGTTCCGGGATCAGTAGCTTTCTTT.